This record looks at one TCR beta chain sequence and its context. This sample is drawn from a study of blood T cell repertoires in COVID-19. In the study overall: From the United States, Italy and Spain came samples of acute and convalescent COVID-19. The analysed material was cDNA or gDNA that came from T cells, B-cell-depleted T cells, or PBMCs.

This CDR3 has 15 amino acids. Per the germline V gene, CDR1 is LNHNV and CDR2 is YYDKDF (reference sequence). Trimming shortened V by 5 bases and J by 2 bases, and 12 bases separated the two germline ends. Original processing methods: The authors estimated nucleated cell counts from reference gene primer amplification. TCRdb's table, derived via immunoSEQ multiplex PCR, lists solely in-frame clones and lacks some. Clone size and the V and J calls come from that table; the DNA yielded D and trimming. The repertoire holds around 76,000 clones, with more than 75% as singletons. The sequence came from a woman aged 70-85 years with acute or convalescent COVID-19. V and J are TRBV15 and TRBJ2-2; weak D call: TRBD2 (7 bases). The sample was peripheral blood. In DNA, the CDR3 is TGTGCCACCAGCTTGAGGGGGGGCAACACCGGGGAGCTGTTTTTT. It specifies CATSLRGGNTGELFF.